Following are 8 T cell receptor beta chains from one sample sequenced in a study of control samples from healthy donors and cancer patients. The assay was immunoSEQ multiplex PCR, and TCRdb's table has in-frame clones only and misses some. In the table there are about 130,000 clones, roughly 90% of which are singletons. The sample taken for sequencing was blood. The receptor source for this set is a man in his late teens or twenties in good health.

The CDR3 DNA sequence: TGTGCCAGCAGTGAAGCGGCAGTCCGGAGAGGCTACACCTTC. It yields the protein CASSEAAVRRGYTF. This chain links TRBV6-1 with TRBJ1-2; D call uncertain. This CDR3 is built from 14 residues. V was cut by 0 bases and J by 8 bases, with 13 bases left in between. Germline loops: CDR1 MNHNS, CDR2 SASEGT.

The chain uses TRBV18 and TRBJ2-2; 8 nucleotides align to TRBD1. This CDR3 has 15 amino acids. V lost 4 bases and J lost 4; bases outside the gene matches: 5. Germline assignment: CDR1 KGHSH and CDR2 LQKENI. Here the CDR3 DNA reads TGTGCCAGCTCACAATTGACAGGGGCCACCGGGGAGCTGTTTTTT. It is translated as CASSQLTGATGELFF.

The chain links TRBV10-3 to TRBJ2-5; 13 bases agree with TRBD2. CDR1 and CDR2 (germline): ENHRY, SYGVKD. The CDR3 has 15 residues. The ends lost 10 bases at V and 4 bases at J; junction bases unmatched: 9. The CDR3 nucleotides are TGTGCCACGAGACTAGCGGGGGGCCGGGGAGAGACCCAGTACTTC. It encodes CATRLAGGRGETQYF.

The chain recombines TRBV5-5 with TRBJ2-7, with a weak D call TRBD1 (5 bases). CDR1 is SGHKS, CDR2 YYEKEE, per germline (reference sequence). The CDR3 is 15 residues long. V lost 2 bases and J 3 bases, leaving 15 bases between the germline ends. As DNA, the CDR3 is TGTGCCAGCAGCTTAAGGGGTCTGGGGCACTACGAGCAGTACTTC. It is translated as CASSLRGLGHYEQYF. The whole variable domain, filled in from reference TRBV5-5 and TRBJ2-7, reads DAGVTQSPTHLIKTRGQQVTLRCSPISGHKSVSWYQQVLGQGPQFIFQYYEKEERGRGNFPDRFSARQFPNYSSELNVNALLLGDSALYLCASSLRGLGHYEQYFGPGTRLTVT.

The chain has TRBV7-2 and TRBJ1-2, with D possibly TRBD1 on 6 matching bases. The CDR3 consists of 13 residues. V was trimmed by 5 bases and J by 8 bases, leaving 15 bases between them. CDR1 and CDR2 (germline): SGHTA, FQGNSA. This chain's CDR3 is CASSQPQGWGYTF. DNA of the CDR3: TGTGCCAGCAGCCAACCCCAGGGGTGGGGCTACACCTTC. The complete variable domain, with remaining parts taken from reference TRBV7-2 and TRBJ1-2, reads GAGVSQSPSNKVTEKGKDVELRCDPISGHTALYWYRQSLGQGLEFLIYFQGNSAPDKSGLPSDRFSAERTGGSVSTLTIQRTQQEDSAVYLCASSQPQGWGYTFGSGTRLTVV.

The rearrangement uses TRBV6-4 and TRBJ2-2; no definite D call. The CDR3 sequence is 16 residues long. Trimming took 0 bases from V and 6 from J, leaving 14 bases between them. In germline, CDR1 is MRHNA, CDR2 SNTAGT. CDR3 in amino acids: CASSDSRWLGSGELFF. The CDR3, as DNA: TGTGCCAGCAGTGACTCGAGATGGTTGGGCTCCGGGGAGCTGTTTTTT.

This CDR3 reads CASSPRTGIENIQYF. The CDR3 bases are TGTGCCAGCAGCCCACGGACAGGGATCGAAAACATTCAGTACTTC. The chain is built from TRBV21-1 and TRBJ2-4; the table's D call of TRBD1 was not tested on the DNA. TRBV21-1 is recorded as a pseudogene. The CDR3 has 15 residues.

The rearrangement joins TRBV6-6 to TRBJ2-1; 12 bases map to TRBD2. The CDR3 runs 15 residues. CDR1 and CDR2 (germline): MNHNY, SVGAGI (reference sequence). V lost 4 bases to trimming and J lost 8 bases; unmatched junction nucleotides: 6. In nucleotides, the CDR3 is TGTGCCAGCAGTTTTCTAGCGGGGGGGCGCTATGAGCAGTTCTTC. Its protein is CASSFLAGGRYEQFF.